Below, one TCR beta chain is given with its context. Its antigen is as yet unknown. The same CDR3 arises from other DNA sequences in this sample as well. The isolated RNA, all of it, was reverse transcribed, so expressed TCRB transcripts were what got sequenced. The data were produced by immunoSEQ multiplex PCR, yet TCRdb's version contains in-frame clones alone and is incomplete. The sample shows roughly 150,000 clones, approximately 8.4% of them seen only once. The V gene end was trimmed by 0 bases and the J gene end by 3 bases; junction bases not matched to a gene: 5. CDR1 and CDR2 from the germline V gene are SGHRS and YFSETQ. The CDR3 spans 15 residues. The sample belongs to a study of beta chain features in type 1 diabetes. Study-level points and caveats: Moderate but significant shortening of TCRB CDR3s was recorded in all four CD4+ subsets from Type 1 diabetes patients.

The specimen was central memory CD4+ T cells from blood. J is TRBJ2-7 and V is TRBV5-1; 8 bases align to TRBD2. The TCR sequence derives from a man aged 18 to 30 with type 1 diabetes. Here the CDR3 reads CASSLAAGGSYEQYF. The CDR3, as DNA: TGCGCCAGCAGCTTGGCCGCGGGGGGAAGCTACGAGCAGTACTTC.